This is a list of T cell receptor beta chains from one sample in a study of blood T cells in healthy people across ages. TCRdb redid the calling of the 5' RACE reads with MiXCR, one entry per CDR3 protein. The sample yields about 640,000 distinct CDR3 sequences, roughly three fifths seen once. The specimen was blood. The receptors stem from a man in his sixties in good health. Each CDR3 is given with its conserved first and last residue. Clone sizes are given selectively: once, few, many, or a class where the clone is expanded.

V,size,J,CDR3
TRBV6-1,-,TRBJ1-5,CASSEAPGSLYSNQPQHF
TRBV7-2,-,TRBJ2-7,CASSFSGGAFGEQYF
TRBV7-9,-,TRBJ1-2,CASSPSRDSYGYTF
TRBV5-1,-,TRBJ2-2,CASSIGLSTASTGELFF
TRBV7-2,-,TRBJ2-1,CASSTSRDRLNEQFF
TRBV3-1,few,TRBJ2-1,CASSPGRGVHNEQFF
TRBV6-4,-,TRBJ1-1,CASSPITGTKTEAFF
TRBV4-1,few,TRBJ2-5,CASSQPGGQGQETQYF
TRBV29-1,-,-,CSVETSLKTQYF
TRBV7-2,-,TRBJ1-1,CASSLVIAGIGEAFF
TRBV7-8,once,TRBJ1-2,CASSLVPGYYGYTF
TRBV7-9,-,TRBJ1-2,CASSFPTGGVGYTF
TRBV27,few,TRBJ2-7,CASSTGGFSYEQYF
TRBV29-1,-,TRBJ2-1,CSGKDRVGNEQFF
TRBV4-2,-,-,CASSPQLAGPSYEQYF
TRBV12-3/TRBV12-4,-,TRBJ1-5,CASSPPGGQPQHF
TRBV25-1,-,TRBJ1-2,CASSQMGGGGYTF
TRBV29-1,-,TRBJ1-2,CSVDTLYGPGYTF
TRBV3-1,-,TRBJ2-1,CASSQDYSRNNEQFF
TRBV20-1,-,TRBJ2-7,CSARDGGVSDYEQYF
TRBV7-2,-,TRBJ2-1,CASSPPAGEQFF
TRBV7-2,once,TRBJ2-7,CASSLGVRGEQYF
TRBV29-1,-,TRBJ1-2,CSVKGWANYGHTF
TRBV20-1,-,TRBJ2-1,CSARDTSGDYNEQFF
TRBV4-2,-,TRBJ2-3,CASSQGGAGSSTDTQYF
TRBV4-1,-,TRBJ2-3,CASGPGLAGAGDTQYF
TRBV24-1,few,TRBJ1-2,CATSDPGQTLPYGYTF
TRBV20-1,few,TRBJ2-1,CSARDTGATPGWDEQFF
TRBV5-4,-,TRBJ2-1,CASSDKRGGPNNEQFF
TRBV12-3/TRBV12-4,-,TRBJ2-5,CASSSGDWEETQYF
TRBV7-9,few,TRBJ1-6,CASSLARRPLHF
TRBV2,-,TRBJ2-2,CASSPRGGIGELFF
TRBV7-2,-,TRBJ1-2,CASSYSQGPYGYTF
TRBV9,few,TRBJ2-1,CASSISINNEQFF
TRBV20-1,few,TRBJ2-7,CSAREAPGLAYEQYF
TRBV25-1,-,TRBJ1-6,CASSGQGNPPLHF
TRBV20-1,few,TRBJ2-1,CSARLIRTSGGYEQFF
TRBV7-9,-,TRBJ2-7,CASRTGTSGRSPYEQYF
TRBV6-2/TRBV6-3,-,TRBJ1-2,CASSAGGPYGYTF
TRBV20-1,few,TRBJ2-1,CSVPGLGINEQFF
TRBV12-3/TRBV12-4,few,TRBJ2-3,CASSASGGGTDTQYF
TRBV29-1,few,TRBJ2-7,CSADTGGNEQYF
TRBV10-3,-,TRBJ2-1,CAISPLAGASSYNEQFF
TRBV20-1,-,TRBJ1-1,CSASEWGGGTTEAFF
TRBV7-2,-,TRBJ1-5,CASSLGTSGARSNQPQHF
TRBV20-1,-,TRBJ1-2,CSASTGGAPYGYTF
TRBV29-1,-,-,CSVETGRQETQYF
TRBV7-6,few,TRBJ2-5,CASSLVSYQETQYF
TRBV12-3/TRBV12-4,few,TRBJ2-5,CASSSQGTGAETQYF
TRBV10-3,few,TRBJ1-6,CAIRVSDSNSPLHF
TRBV29-1,few,TRBJ2-1,CSVARLAGAPEGQFF
TRBV10-3,-,TRBJ1-6,CAISGALDSSPLHF
TRBV6-1,-,TRBJ2-7,CASRHSQADEQYF
TRBV5-1,many,TRBJ1-2,CASSLEGNYGYTF
TRBV29-1,-,TRBJ2-3,CSVEQGGGTDTQYF
TRBV29-1,-,TRBJ2-5,CSVEDPSGGGQETQYF
TRBV2,-,TRBJ2-1,CASSYQWEQFF
TRBV12-3/TRBV12-4,few,TRBJ2-7,CASSLGRGVSYEQYF
TRBV28,-,TRBJ2-1,CASSLAGTGGRGEQFF
TRBV7-2,-,TRBJ2-4,CASSLGAGNIQYF